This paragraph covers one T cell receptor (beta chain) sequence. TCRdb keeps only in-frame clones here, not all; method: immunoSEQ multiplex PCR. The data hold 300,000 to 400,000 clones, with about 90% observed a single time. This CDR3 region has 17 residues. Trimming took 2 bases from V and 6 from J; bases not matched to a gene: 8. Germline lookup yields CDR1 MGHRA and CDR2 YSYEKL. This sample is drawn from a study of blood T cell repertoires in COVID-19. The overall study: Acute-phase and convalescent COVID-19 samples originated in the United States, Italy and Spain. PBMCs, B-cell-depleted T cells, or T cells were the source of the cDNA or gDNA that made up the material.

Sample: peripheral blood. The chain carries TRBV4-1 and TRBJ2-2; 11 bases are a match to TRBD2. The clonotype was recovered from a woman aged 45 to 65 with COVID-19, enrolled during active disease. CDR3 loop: CASSQPSGRPGAGELFF. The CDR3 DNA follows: TGCGCCAGCAGCCAACCTAGCGGGAGGCCTGGGGCCGGGGAGCTGTTTTTT.